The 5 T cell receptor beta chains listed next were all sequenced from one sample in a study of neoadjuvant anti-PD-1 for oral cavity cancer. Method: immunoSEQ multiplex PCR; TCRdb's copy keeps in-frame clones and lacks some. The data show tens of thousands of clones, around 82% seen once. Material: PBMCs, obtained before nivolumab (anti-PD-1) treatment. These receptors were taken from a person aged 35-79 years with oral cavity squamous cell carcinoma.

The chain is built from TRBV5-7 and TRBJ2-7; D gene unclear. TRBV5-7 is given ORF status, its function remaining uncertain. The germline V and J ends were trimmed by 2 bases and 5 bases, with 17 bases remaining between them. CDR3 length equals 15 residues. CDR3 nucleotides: TGTGCCAGCAGCTTCCCCTTAGCAAGGCGGAACGAGCAGTACTTC. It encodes CASSFPLARRNEQYF.

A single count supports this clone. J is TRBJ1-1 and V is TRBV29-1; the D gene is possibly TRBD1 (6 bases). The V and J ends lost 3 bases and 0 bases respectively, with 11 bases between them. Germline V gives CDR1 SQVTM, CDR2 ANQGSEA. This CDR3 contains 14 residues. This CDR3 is CSVDSGVMNTEAFF. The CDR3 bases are TGCAGCGTTGACTCAGGGGTAATGAACACTGAAGCTTTCTTT.

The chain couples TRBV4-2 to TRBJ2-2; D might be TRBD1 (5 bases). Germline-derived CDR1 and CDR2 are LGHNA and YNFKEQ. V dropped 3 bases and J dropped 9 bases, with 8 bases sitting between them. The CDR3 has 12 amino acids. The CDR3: CASSQGRRELFF. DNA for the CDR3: TGTGCCAGCAGCCAGGGGCGCCGGGAGCTGTTTTTT.

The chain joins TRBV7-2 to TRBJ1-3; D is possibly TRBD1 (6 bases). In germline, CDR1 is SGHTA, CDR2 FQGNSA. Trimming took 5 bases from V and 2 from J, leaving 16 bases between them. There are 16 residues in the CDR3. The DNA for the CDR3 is TGTGCCAGCAGCAAAACCCACCGGGGGCCTGGAAACACCATATATTTT. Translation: CASSKTHRGPGNTIYF.

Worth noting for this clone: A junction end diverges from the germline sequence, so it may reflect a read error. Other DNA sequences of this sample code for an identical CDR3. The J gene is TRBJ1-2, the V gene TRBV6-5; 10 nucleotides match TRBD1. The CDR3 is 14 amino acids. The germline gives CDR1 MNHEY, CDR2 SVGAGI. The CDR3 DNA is TGCGCCAGCAGGCCCCCGGGACAGGGGAATGGCTACACCTTC. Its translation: CASRPPGQGNGYTF.